One and the same sample provided the 7 T cell receptor beta chains below, sequenced in a study of T cell responses to AZD1222 COVID-19 vaccine. Assay used: immunoSEQ multiplex PCR; TCRdb lists only in-frame clones, some missing. This sample has over 85,000 clones; around 81% occur once, and the top ten carry approximately 5%. The specimen was peripheral blood, collected on day 0 of AZD1222 vaccination. These receptors came from an adult in good health.

J is TRBJ1-3 and V is TRBV21-1. TRBV21-1 is assigned pseudogene status. CDR3 length: 14 residues. As DNA, the CDR3 is TGTGCCAGCAGAGCTAGGGACTCTGGAAACACCATATATTTT. Its translation is CASRARDSGNTIYF.

The V and J genes are TRBV28 and TRBJ2-1; unclear D gene. Germline CDR1 and CDR2: MDHEN and SYDVKM. The CDR3 spans 11 residues. The V gene lost 6 bases and the J gene lost 8 bases, with 8 bases spanning the gap. CDR3 in DNA: TGTGCCAGCAGCTACCGCGATGAGCAGTTCTTC. This gives the protein CASSYRDEQFF.

A few counts support this clone. V and J are TRBV28 and TRBJ1-1; 8 bases fit TRBD1. V shed 6 bases and J 13 bases; nucleotides not matched to a gene: 16. The CDR3 contains 14 residues. The V gene's germline CDR1 is MDHEN and CDR2 SYDVKM. CDR3 sequence (DNA): TGTGCCAGCAGAGATTACAGGGGGTTGGCCGTAGTTTTCTTT. As protein: CASRDYRGLAVVFF.

The chain combines TRBV15 with TRBJ1-4; D unresolved. Germline V gene data show CDR1 as LNHNV and CDR2 as YYDKDF (reference sequence). This CDR3 has 13 residues. V dropped 0 bases and J dropped 7 bases, with 6 bases sitting between them. The CDR3, as DNA: TGTGCCACCAGCAGAGACCCATTTGAAAAACTGTTTTTT. It encodes CATSRDPFEKLFF.

The V gene is TRBV12-3 or TRBV12-4, the J gene TRBJ1-6; possibly TRBD1 for D (5 bases). V lost 4 bases, J lost 10 bases, and 11 bases lay in between. This CDR3 contains 13 residues. The CDR3 DNA is TGTGCCAGCAGTTCAGGGAAAAGGTCACCCCTCCACTTT. Translated: CASSSGKRSPLHF.

V gene TRBV9 combines with J gene TRBJ1-2; TRBD1 matches 7 bases. The germline CDR1 and CDR2 sequences are SGDLS and YYNGEE. The ends lost 3 bases at V and 3 bases at J; junction bases unmatched: 11. This CDR3 has 16 amino acids. CDR3 in DNA: TGTGCCAGCAGCGGGGGGAATAGGGACAGCTACTATGGCTACACCTTC. As protein: CASSGGNRDSYYGYTF.

V and J are TRBV9 and TRBJ1-3; D is possibly TRBD1 (5 bases). In germline, CDR1 is SGDLS, CDR2 YYNGEE. The CDR3 consists of 14 residues. V was clipped by 2 bases and J by 2 bases, with 8 bases between them. The CDR3 sequence: CASSVGTAGNTIYF. The CDR3 nucleotides are TGTGCCAGCAGCGTCGGGACGGCTGGAAACACCATATATTTT.